The rows below give T cell receptor beta chains drawn from one sample of a study of T-cell reconstitution after alpha-beta-depleted transplantation in children. Via MiXCR, TCRdb re-called the PCR reads, giving one row per CDR3 protein. This sample has 83,000 or so distinct CDR3 sequences; 6.5% to 8.5% occur once, and the top ten carry 6.9%. The starting material was PBMCs from the stem cell graft donor, obtained from the stem cell graft. The receptors here all came from a human donor who donated a stem cell graft to a child with congenital amegakaryocytic thrombocytopenia. The CDR3 runs from the conserved cysteine through the conserved F or W. The D gene is left open where the match is weak. Part of the rows lack a size; the others show once, few, many or a class for expanded clones.

clone size: many; D gene: -; V gene: TRBV20-1; J gene: TRBJ1-5; CDR3 protein: CSARTDQNQPQHF; CDR3 DNA: TGCAGTGCTCGGACGGATCAGAATCAGCCCCAGCATTTT
clone size: many; D gene: TRBD1; V gene: TRBV12-3/TRBV12-4; J gene: TRBJ1-1; CDR3 protein: CASSPQGQIHTEAFF; CDR3 DNA: TGTGCCAGCAGCCCTCAGGGACAGATTCACACTGAAGCTTTCTTT
clone size: many; D gene: TRBD1; V gene: TRBV7-8; J gene: TRBJ2-1; CDR3 protein: CASTRGTGSNEQFF; CDR3 DNA: TGTGCCAGCACCAGAGGGACAGGGAGCAATGAGCAGTTCTTC
clone size: many; D gene: -; V gene: TRBV7-9; J gene: TRBJ2-2; CDR3 protein: CASSSPERWWELFF; CDR3 DNA: TGTGCCAGCAGCTCCCCCGAGAGGTGGTGGGAGCTGTTTTTT
clone size: many; D gene: -; V gene: TRBV12-3/TRBV12-4; J gene: TRBJ2-7; CDR3 protein: CASSSGTEQYF; CDR3 DNA: TGTGCCAGCAGTTCAGGGACCGAGCAGTACTTC
clone size: many; D gene: TRBD1; V gene: TRBV15; J gene: TRBJ1-2; CDR3 protein: CATRVDRVHYGYTF; CDR3 DNA: TGTGCCACCAGAGTAGACAGGGTCCACTATGGCTACACCTTC
clone size: few; D gene: -; V gene: TRBV29-1; J gene: TRBJ2-5; CDR3 protein: CSVDVKETQYF; CDR3 DNA: TGCAGCGTTGACGTAAAAGAGACCCAGTACTTC
clone size: many; D gene: TRBD2; V gene: TRBV5-1; J gene: TRBJ2-3; CDR3 protein: CASSSGTAGVDTQYF; CDR3 DNA: TGCGCCAGCAGCTCGGGGACGGCGGGAGTAGATACGCAGTATTTT
clone size: many; D gene: -; V gene: TRBV11-2; J gene: TRBJ2-5; CDR3 protein: CASSGNRDSSETQYF; CDR3 DNA: TGTGCCAGCAGCGGGAACAGGGATTCCTCTGAGACCCAGTACTTC
clone size: many; D gene: -; V gene: TRBV20-1; J gene: TRBJ1-2; CDR3 protein: CSARDPMAGAGYTF; CDR3 DNA: TGCAGTGCTAGAGATCCAATGGCGGGGGCAGGCTACACCTTC
clone size: many; D gene: -; V gene: TRBV2; J gene: TRBJ2-6; CDR3 protein: CASCLSKGPGANVLTF; CDR3 DNA: TGTGCCAGCTGCTTAAGTAAAGGACCTGGGGCCAACGTCCTGACTTTC
clone size: many; D gene: -; V gene: TRBV12-3/TRBV12-4; J gene: TRBJ1-6; CDR3 protein: CASSLAVGSPLHF; CDR3 DNA: TGTGCCAGCAGTTTAGCGGTTGGTTCACCCCTCCACTTT
clone size: -; D gene: -; V gene: TRBV12-3/TRBV12-4; J gene: TRBJ2-4; CDR3 protein: CASSSGPPWGNIQYF; CDR3 DNA: TGTGCCAGCAGTTCTGGACCCCCGTGGGGTAACATTCAGTACTTC
clone size: -; D gene: -; V gene: TRBV7-3; J gene: TRBJ2-1; CDR3 protein: CASSFGGSGNERFF; CDR3 DNA: TGTGCCAGCAGCTTCGGCGGTAGCGGAAATGAGCGGTTCTTC
clone size: many; D gene: TRBD1; V gene: TRBV20-1; J gene: TRBJ2-4; CDR3 protein: CSARPVTGQEIAKNIQYF; CDR3 DNA: TGCAGTGCTAGACCCGTTACGGGACAGGAGATAGCCAAAAACATTCAGTACTTC
clone size: many; D gene: -; V gene: TRBV20-1; J gene: TRBJ2-2; CDR3 protein: CSAPRENHPGELFF; CDR3 DNA: TGCAGTGCTCCCCGGGAAAACCACCCCGGGGAGCTGTTTTTT
clone size: many; D gene: -; V gene: TRBV20-1; J gene: TRBJ2-7; CDR3 protein: CSATSGLWDEQYF; CDR3 DNA: TGCAGTGCTACCTCCGGGCTCTGGGACGAGCAGTACTTC
clone size: many; D gene: -; V gene: TRBV12-3/TRBV12-4; J gene: TRBJ1-2; CDR3 protein: CASSTRGPGYGYTF; CDR3 DNA: TGTGCCAGCAGTACGAGGGGCCCGGGCTATGGCTACACCTTC
clone size: -; D gene: TRBD1; V gene: TRBV2; J gene: TRBJ1-5; CDR3 protein: CASSLTGFNQPQHF; CDR3 DNA: TGTGCCAGCAGCTTGACAGGGTTCAATCAGCCCCAGCATTTT
clone size: many; D gene: -; V gene: TRBV20-1; J gene: TRBJ2-7; CDR3 protein: CSAPRGGAVAPEQYF; CDR3 DNA: TGCAGTGCACCCCGCGGTGGAGCGGTGGCGCCCGAGCAGTACTTC
clone size: many; D gene: -; V gene: TRBV5-1; J gene: TRBJ2-7; CDR3 protein: CASSLEGEESYEQYF; CDR3 DNA: TGCGCCAGCAGCTTGGAGGGGGAGGAATCCTACGAGCAGTACTTC
clone size: many; D gene: -; V gene: TRBV18; J gene: TRBJ2-3; CDR3 protein: CASSGARTQYF; CDR3 DNA: TGTGCCAGCTCGGGAGCCCGTACGCAGTATTTT
clone size: many; D gene: TRBD2; V gene: TRBV20-1; J gene: TRBJ2-7; CDR3 protein: CSAREGKGLGAEQYF; CDR3 DNA: TGCAGTGCTAGAGAAGGGAAGGGACTAGGTGCCGAGCAGTACTTC
clone size: many; D gene: -; V gene: TRBV7-2; J gene: TRBJ2-3; CDR3 protein: CASSLRGRTDTQYF; CDR3 DNA: TGTGCCAGCAGCTTGAGAGGGAGGACAGATACGCAGTATTTT
clone size: many; D gene: -; V gene: TRBV7-9; J gene: TRBJ2-2; CDR3 protein: CASSLFSLNTGELFF; CDR3 DNA: TGTGCCAGCAGCTTATTTTCCCTAAACACCGGGGAGCTGTTTTTT
clone size: medium-sized; D gene: TRBD2; V gene: TRBV20-1; J gene: TRBJ2-7; CDR3 protein: CSARNLQRGAYEQYF; CDR3 DNA: TGCAGTGCTAGAAATCTTCAGCGGGGGGCTTACGAGCAGTACTTC
clone size: many; D gene: TRBD2; V gene: TRBV12-3/TRBV12-4; J gene: TRBJ2-2; CDR3 protein: CASSKAGINTGELFF; CDR3 DNA: TGTGCCAGCAGTAAAGCGGGAATTAACACCGGGGAGCTGTTTTTT
clone size: -; D gene: TRBD2; V gene: TRBV3-1; J gene: TRBJ2-7; CDR3 protein: CASSQWGTSGSYEQYF; CDR3 DNA: TGTGCCAGCAGCCAGTGGGGGACTAGCGGCTCCTACGAGCAGTACTTC
clone size: many; D gene: -; V gene: TRBV20-1; J gene: TRBJ2-3; CDR3 protein: CSARLPTSTDTQYF; CDR3 DNA: TGCAGTGCTAGACTCCCCACTAGCACAGATACGCAGTATTTT
clone size: -; D gene: TRBD1; V gene: TRBV2; J gene: TRBJ1-1; CDR3 protein: CASSESQGGYNTEAFF; CDR3 DNA: TGTGCCAGCAGTGAAAGTCAGGGGGGGTATAACACTGAAGCTTTCTTT
clone size: many; D gene: TRBD1; V gene: TRBV28; J gene: TRBJ2-3; CDR3 protein: CASRLTGVVDTQYF; CDR3 DNA: TGTGCCAGCAGATTAACAGGGGTAGTCGATACGCAGTATTTT
clone size: many; D gene: -; V gene: TRBV5-4; J gene: TRBJ2-7; CDR3 protein: CASSPDGTTYRVEQYF; CDR3 DNA: TGTGCCAGCAGCCCGGACGGGACAACCTACCGGGTCGAGCAGTACTTC
clone size: many; D gene: -; V gene: TRBV7-9; J gene: TRBJ2-6; CDR3 protein: CASSFLRAGANVLTF; CDR3 DNA: TGTGCCAGCAGCTTCCTCCGTGCTGGGGCCAACGTCCTGACTTTC
clone size: -; D gene: TRBD1; V gene: TRBV5-1; J gene: TRBJ2-2; CDR3 protein: CASSVGTANTGELFF; CDR3 DNA: TGCGCCAGCAGCGTCGGGACAGCGAACACCGGGGAGCTGTTTTTT
clone size: many; D gene: -; V gene: TRBV11-2; J gene: TRBJ2-7; CDR3 protein: CASTPGFSSYEQYF; CDR3 DNA: TGTGCCAGCACCCCGGGGTTCAGCTCCTACGAGCAGTACTTC
clone size: many; D gene: -; V gene: TRBV28; J gene: TRBJ1-2; CDR3 protein: CASSLEADYGYTF; CDR3 DNA: TGTGCCAGCAGTTTAGAGGCGGACTATGGCTACACCTTC
clone size: medium-sized; D gene: -; V gene: TRBV20-1; J gene: TRBJ2-2; CDR3 protein: CSAIRNTGELFF; CDR3 DNA: TGCAGTGCTATACGTAACACCGGGGAGCTGTTTTTT
clone size: few; D gene: -; V gene: TRBV5-1; J gene: TRBJ1-6; CDR3 protein: CASSLGQPYSPLHF; CDR3 DNA: TGCGCCAGCAGCTTAGGACAGCCTTATTCACCCCTCCACTTT
clone size: -; D gene: TRBD2; V gene: TRBV20-1; J gene: TRBJ2-7; CDR3 protein: CSAGGREAYEQYF; CDR3 DNA: TGCAGTGCTGGGGGGAGGGAAGCGTACGAGCAGTACTTC
clone size: many; D gene: -; V gene: TRBV7-9; J gene: TRBJ2-1; CDR3 protein: CASSFARGEQFF; CDR3 DNA: TGTGCCAGCAGCTTCGCCCGGGGTGAGCAGTTCTTC
clone size: many; D gene: -; V gene: TRBV9; J gene: TRBJ2-4; CDR3 protein: CASSAGVF; CDR3 DNA: TGTGCCAGCAGCGCTGGGGTCTTC
clone size: many; D gene: -; V gene: TRBV12-5; J gene: TRBJ2-7; CDR3 protein: CASGRLHYEQYF; CDR3 DNA: TGTGCTAGTGGCCGCCTACACTACGAGCAGTACTTC
clone size: many; D gene: -; V gene: TRBV7-9; J gene: TRBJ2-1; CDR3 protein: CASSFPTTPRDNEQFF; CDR3 DNA: TGTGCCAGCAGCTTCCCGACTACCCCGAGGGACAATGAGCAGTTCTTC
clone size: many; D gene: -; V gene: TRBV3-1; J gene: TRBJ1-1; CDR3 protein: CASSQAYVAGTEAFF; CDR3 DNA: TGTGCCAGCAGCCAAGCATACGTGGCGGGGACTGAAGCTTTCTTT
clone size: many; D gene: -; V gene: TRBV4-2; J gene: TRBJ1-5; CDR3 protein: CASSPLGLDQPQHF; CDR3 DNA: TGTGCCAGCAGCCCCCTAGGTTTGGATCAGCCCCAGCATTTT